This T cell receptor (beta chain) was found in a study of T-cell reconstitution after alpha-beta-depleted transplantation in children. It was with unique molecular identifiers that the TCRbeta library was prepared. TCRdb processed the PCR reads anew with MiXCR; each CDR3 protein has one entry. The profile covers around 450,000 distinct CDR3 sequences, with under 20% appearing a single time and 29% taken by the ten largest. In this sample, this clonotype turned up many times. The TCR sequence derives from a boy younger than two who had a stem cell transplant for Wiskott-Aldrich syndrome, so the T cells may come from the graft donor. Sequenced material: PBMCs, mostly from graft donor cells, taken 360 days after TCRalphabeta/CD19-depleted stem cell transplant.

The CDR3 reads CASSPGTAGELFF. CDR3 sequence (DNA): TGCGCCAGCAGCCCGGGGACAGCCGGGGAGCTGTTTTTT. V gene TRBV5-1 combines with J gene TRBJ2-2; TRBD1 matches at 7 bases. This CDR3 comprises 13 residues. Germline assignment: CDR1 SGHRS and CDR2 YFSETQ. The ends lost 4 bases at V and 6 bases at J; junction bases unmatched: 3. The full variable domain, in which reference TRBV5-1 and TRBJ2-2 provide the parts outside the CDR3, is KAGVTQTPRYLIKTRGQQVTLSCSPISGHRSVSWYQQTPGQGLQFLFEYFSETQRNKGNFPGRFSGRQFSNSRSEMNVSTLELGDSALYLCASSPGTAGELFFGEGSRLTVL.